The 17 T cell receptor beta chains in this list originate from one sample, sequenced in a study of T cells after yellow fever vaccination. TCRdb processed the 5' RACE reads anew with MiXCR; each CDR3 protein has one entry. The data contain 500,000 to 650,000 distinct CDR3 sequences, about 12% of them seen just once; the ten biggest clones take up about 15%. The sequences come from PBMCs, collected on the day of the yellow fever booster vaccination. The receptors derive from a man younger than 40 who received the YFV17D yellow fever vaccine.

This clonotype was counted between two and nine times. The J gene is TRBJ2-1, the V gene TRBV6-5; D ambiguous. CDR3 length equals 12 residues. CDR1 is MNHEY and CDR2 is SVGAGI in the germline V gene. Deletions cut 2 bases from V and 8 bases from J, with 7 bases between. The CDR3 loop reads CASSYRGYEQFF. CDR3 nucleotide sequence: TGTGCCAGCAGTTACCGAGGTTATGAGCAGTTCTTC.

This clonotype was recorded many times. The chain links TRBV19 to TRBJ1-5; tentatively, D is TRBD1 (6 bases). Trimming pared 5 bases from V and 6 bases from J, leaving 8 bases between. This CDR3 has 12 amino acids. The germline CDR1 and CDR2 sequences are LNHDA and SQIVND (reference sequence). The DNA for the CDR3 is TGTGCCAGTAGTCCCAGGGGTCAGCCCCAGCATTTT. This gives the protein CASSPRGQPQHF.

This clonotype was detected a few times. The rearrangement links TRBV5-8 to TRBJ2-3; D gene unclear. The length of the CDR3 is 11 residues. Per germline, CDR1 SGHTS and CDR2 YDEGEE. With 0 bases removed from V and 11 bases from J, the gap between germline ends came to 7 bases. In nucleotides, the CDR3 is TGTGCCAGCAGCTTGGGGGCCCTGCAGTATTTT. It codes for CASSLGALQYF.

Ten or more counts support this clonotype. This chain links TRBV7-9 with TRBJ1-4; 7 bases fit TRBD1. Germline V gives CDR1 SEHNR, CDR2 FQNEAQ (reference sequence). With 2 bases clipped from V and 5 bases from J, the junction kept 5 bases outside the gene matches. The CDR3 totals 15 residues. The CDR3 coding sequence is TGTGCCAGCAGCTTAAGGGACAGTCGAAATGAAAAACTGTTTTTT. Protein: CASSLRDSRNEKLFF.

At least ten counts were recorded for this clonotype. The chain links TRBV20-1 to TRBJ2-4; D might be TRBD1 or TRBD2, each matching 5 bases. The V gene lost 3 bases and the J gene lost 3 bases, with 9 bases spanning the gap. Germline assignment: CDR1 DFQATT and CDR2 SNEGSKA (reference sequence). The CDR3 spans 13 residues. The CDR3 sequence is CSARGTGKNIQYF. For the CDR3, the DNA is TGCAGTGCTAGGGGGACGGGCAAAAACATTCAGTACTTC.

The chain employs TRBV12-3 or TRBV12-4 and TRBJ2-7, with 7 bases matching TRBD2. This CDR3 is 15 amino acids long. The V gene end was trimmed by 3 bases and the J gene end by 1 base; junction bases not matched to a gene: 6. In DNA form, the CDR3 reads TGTGCCAGCAGTTTTGGCGGGAGCCAGTCCTACGAGCAGTACTTC. Its translation: CASSFGGSQSYEQYF.

In its sample, this clonotype was seen a few times. The chain links TRBV30 to TRBJ1-1; 12 bases match TRBD1. Germline V gene lookup returns CDR1 GTSNPN and CDR2 SVGIG (reference sequence). Germline trimming cut 0 bases from V and 8 bases from J; bases unmatched to any gene: 1. CDR3 length: 13 amino acids. Here the CDR3 DNA reads TGTGCCTGGAGTGTGGGACAGGGGGCCGAAGCTTTCTTT. Translation gives CAWSVGQGAEAFF.

V usage is TRBV5-1 and J usage is TRBJ2-5; D possibly corresponds to TRBD1 (6 bases). Trimming took 0 bases from V and 2 from J, leaving 17 bases between them. This CDR3 has 17 amino acids. Germline V gene sequence: CDR1 SGHRS, CDR2 YFSETQ. CDR3 in amino acids: CASSLARGVTPQETQYF. CDR3 in DNA: TGCGCCAGCAGCTTGGCCAGGGGAGTCACACCTCAAGAGACCCAGTACTTC. The full variable domain, in which reference TRBV5-1 and TRBJ2-5 provide the parts outside the CDR3, is KAGVTQTPRYLIKTRGQQVTLSCSPISGHRSVSWYQQTPGQGLQFLFEYFSETQRNKGNFPGRFSGRQFSNSRSEMNVSTLELGDSALYLCASSLARGVTPQETQYFGPGTRLLVL.

This clonotype was observed a few times. J is TRBJ2-1 and V is TRBV7-2, with 11 positions matching TRBD2. V lost 5 bases, J lost 7 bases, and 10 bases stayed unmatched. Germline values: CDR1 SGHTA, CDR2 FQGNSA. CDR3 length: 16 amino acids. This CDR3 reads CASSQPLAGGLNEQFF. CDR3 in DNA: TGTGCCAGCAGCCAACCCCTAGCGGGAGGTTTAAATGAGCAGTTCTTC.

This clonotype was picked up many times. This sequence joins TRBV5-1 and TRBJ2-7; the D gene is possibly TRBD2 (6 bases). The CDR3 runs to 15 residues. V was cut by 5 bases and J by 3 bases, with 18 bases left in between. Germline values: CDR1 SGHRS, CDR2 YFSETQ. As DNA, the CDR3 is TGCGCCAGCAGTCCCGACGGGAGCCCTGACTACGAGCAGTACTTC. Its translation: CASSPDGSPDYEQYF.

This clonotype was detected only a few times. This chain connects TRBV29-1 to TRBJ2-7, with 10 bases fitting TRBD1. CDR1 and CDR2 from the germline V gene are SQVTM and ANQGSEA. The CDR3 covers 13 residues. The V gene end was trimmed by 4 bases and the J gene end by 2 bases; junction bases not matched to a gene: 2. CDR3 amino acids: CSVGTGGTYEQYF. CDR3 coding DNA: TGCAGCGTTGGGACAGGGGGGACCTACGAGCAGTACTTC.

This clonotype was counted a few times. The chain joins TRBV12-5 to TRBJ2-5; no clear D gene. This CDR3 has 17 amino acids. The V gene's germline CDR1 is LGHNT and CDR2 FRNRAP. V gave up 6 bases and J gave up 0 bases, with 20 bases separating them. The CDR3 reads CASGPFWAETYQETQYF. For the CDR3, the DNA is TGTGCTAGTGGGCCCTTTTGGGCGGAAACCTACCAAGAGACCCAGTACTTC.

This clonotype was seen ten or more times. V is TRBV28 and J is TRBJ1-5; unclear D gene. V gave up 7 bases and J gave up 6 bases, with 22 bases separating them. Germline values: CDR1 MDHEN, CDR2 SYDVKM. CDR3 length: 16 residues. CDR3 coding DNA: TGTGCCAGCAACCCGGACGCCCATAGCGGGAGTCAGCCCCAGCATTTT. Translating gives CASNPDAHSGSQPQHF.

The chain has TRBV7-2 and TRBJ2-7; 7 bases map to TRBD2. The trim removed 5 bases at V and 5 bases at J, leaving 12 bases unmatched. The CDR3 extends over 15 amino acids. From germline, CDR1 is SGHTA and CDR2 FQGNSA. CDR3: CASSPLGEGLDEQYF. For the CDR3, the DNA is TGTGCCAGCAGCCCGTTGGGGGAGGGCCTCGACGAGCAGTACTTC.

The V call is TRBV20-1, the J call TRBJ2-2; 7 nucleotides align to TRBD2. V was pared by 7 bases and J by 5 bases, with 13 bases of the junction left unmatched. The V gene's germline CDR1 is DFQATT and CDR2 SNEGSKA (reference sequence). This CDR3 is built from 15 residues. The CDR3, as DNA: TGCAGTGGAACTTCAAGCGGGATTAATACCGGGGAGCTGTTTTTT. This codes for CSGTSSGINTGELFF.

This clonotype was recorded many times. This chain links TRBV7-2 with TRBJ2-7, with TRBD1 identical over 7 bases. The germline V gene encodes CDR1 SGHTA and CDR2 FQGNSA. The CDR3 sequence is 13 residues long. V shed 3 bases and J 3 bases; nucleotides not matched to a gene: 2. CDR3 sequence reads: CASSLRQGYEQYF. The CDR3 nucleotides read TGTGCCAGCAGCTTGCGACAGGGCTACGAGCAGTACTTC.

The rearrangement uses TRBV29-1 and TRBJ2-6; 7 nucleotides line up with TRBD2. Germline V gives CDR1 SQVTM, CDR2 ANQGSEA. The CDR3 covers 14 residues. V lost 3 bases to trimming and J lost 2 bases; unmatched junction nucleotides: 1. Written as DNA, the CDR3 is TGCAGCGTTGAGAGCGGGGCTGGGGCCAACGTCCTGACTTTC. This encodes CSVESGAGANVLTF. The whole variable domain, filled in from reference TRBV29-1 and TRBJ2-6, reads SAVISQKPSRDICQRGTSLTIQCQVDSQVTMMFWYRQQPGQSLTLIATANQGSEATYESGFVIDKFPISRPNLTFSTLTVSNMSPEDSSIYLCSVESGAGANVLTFGAGSRLTVL.